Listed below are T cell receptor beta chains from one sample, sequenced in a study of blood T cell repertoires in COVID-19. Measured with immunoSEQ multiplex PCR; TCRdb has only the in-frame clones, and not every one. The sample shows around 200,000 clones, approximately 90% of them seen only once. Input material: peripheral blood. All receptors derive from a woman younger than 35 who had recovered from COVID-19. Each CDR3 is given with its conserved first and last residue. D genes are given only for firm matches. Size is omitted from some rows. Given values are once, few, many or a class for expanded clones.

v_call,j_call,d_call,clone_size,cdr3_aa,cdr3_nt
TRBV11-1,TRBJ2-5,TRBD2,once,CASSLARDYETQYF,TGTGCCAGCAGCTTAGCGCGGGACTACGAGACCCAGTACTTC
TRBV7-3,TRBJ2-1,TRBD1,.,CASSLTGTEGNEQFF,TGTGCCAGCAGCTTAACCGGGACAGAGGGGAATGAGCAGTTCTTC
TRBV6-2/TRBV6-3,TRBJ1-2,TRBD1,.,CASSKGQGAGSEGYTF,TGTGCCAGCAGCAAAGGACAGGGGGCGGGTTCGGAAGGCTACACCTTC
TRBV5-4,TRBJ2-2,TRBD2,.,CASSLVRGGAGELFF,TGTGCCAGCAGCTTGGTGCGGGGGGGCGCCGGGGAGCTGTTTTTT
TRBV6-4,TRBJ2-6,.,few,CASSDSSSGANVLTF,TGTGCCAGCAGTGACTCGAGCTCTGGGGCCAACGTCCTGACTTTC
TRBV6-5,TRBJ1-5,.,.,CASRDSINQPQHF,TGTGCCAGCAGGGACAGCATCAATCAGCCCCAGCATTTT
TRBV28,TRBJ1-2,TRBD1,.,CASSPLDRVKGYTF,TGTGCCAGCAGTCCTCTGGACAGGGTGAAGGGCTACACCTTC
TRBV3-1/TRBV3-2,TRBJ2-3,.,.,CASSPAGTDTQYF,TGTGCCAGCAGCCCCGCGGGCACAGATACGCAGTATTTT
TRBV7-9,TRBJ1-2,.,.,CASSGKTGLHYGYTF,TGTGCCAGCAGCGGAAAAACAGGGCTGCACTATGGCTACACCTTC
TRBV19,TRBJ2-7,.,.,CASSIAGQDYYEQYF,TGTGCCAGTAGTATCGCCGGACAGGACTACTACGAGCAGTACTTC
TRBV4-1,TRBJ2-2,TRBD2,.,CASSQSGGTGELFF,TGCGCCAGCAGCCAATCGGGGGGCACCGGGGAGCTGTTTTTT
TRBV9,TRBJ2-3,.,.,CASSVAPSSTDTQYF,TGTGCCAGCAGCGTAGCCCCTTCTAGCACAGATACGCAGTATTTT
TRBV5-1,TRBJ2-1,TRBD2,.,CASSLGYGGSTGNEQFF,TGCGCCAGCAGCTTGGGTTATGGCGGGAGTACAGGCAATGAGCAGTTCTTC
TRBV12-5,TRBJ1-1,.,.,CASGLYRLVYTEAFF,TGTGCTAGTGGTTTGTACAGGTTGGTGTACACTGAAGCTTTCTTT
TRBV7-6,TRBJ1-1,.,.,CASSLQVYTEAFF,TGTGCCAGCAGCTTACAGGTTTACACTGAAGCTTTCTTT
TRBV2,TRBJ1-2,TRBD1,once,CASKPGQGFYGYTF,TGTGCCAGCAAGCCGGGACAGGGGTTCTATGGCTACACCTTC
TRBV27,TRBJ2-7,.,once,CASSTTGYGYEQYF,TGTGCCAGCAGTACCACAGGGTACGGCTACGAGCAGTACTTC
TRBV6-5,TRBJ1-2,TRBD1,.,CASRTPGGTYGYTF,TGTGCCAGCAGAACCCCAGGGGGCACCTATGGCTACACCTTC
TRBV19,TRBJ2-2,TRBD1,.,CASSSPPGGRTGELFF,TGTGCCAGTAGCAGCCCACCAGGGGGCCGAACCGGGGAGCTGTTTTTT
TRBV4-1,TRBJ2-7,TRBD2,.,CASAAAGGDEQYF,TGCGCCAGCGCTGCAGCGGGGGGAGACGAGCAGTACTTC
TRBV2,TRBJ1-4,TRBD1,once,CASSEDRFNEKLFF,TGTGCCAGCAGTGAGGACAGGTTTAATGAAAAACTGTTTTTT
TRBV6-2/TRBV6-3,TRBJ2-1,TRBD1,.,CASSNRDRAMDEQFF,TGTGCCAGCAGCAACCGGGACAGGGCGATGGATGAGCAGTTCTTC
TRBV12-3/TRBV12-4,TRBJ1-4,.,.,CASGLGEKLFF,TGTGCCAGCGGGCTGGGTGAAAAACTGTTTTTT
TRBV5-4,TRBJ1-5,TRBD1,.,CASSPGTALSSNQPQHF,TGTGCCAGCAGCCCCGGGACAGCCCTGTCGAGCAATCAGCCCCAGCATTTT
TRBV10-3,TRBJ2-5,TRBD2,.,CAISGGTSDSETQYF,TGTGCCATCAGTGGAGGGACTAGCGATTCGGAGACCCAGTACTTC
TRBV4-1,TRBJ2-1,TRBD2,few,CASSQGEGRAGEQFF,TGCGCCAGCAGCCAAGGTGAAGGGAGGGCCGGTGAGCAGTTCTTC
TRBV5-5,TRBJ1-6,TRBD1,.,CASSHTGTGVADSPLHF,TGTGCCAGCAGCCATACCGGGACAGGGGTGGCTGATTCACCCCTCCACTTT
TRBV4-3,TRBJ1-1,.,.,CASSQFLGQRTEAFF,TGCGCCAGCAGCCAATTCCTAGGGCAGCGGACTGAAGCTTTCTTT
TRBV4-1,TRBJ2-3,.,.,CASSQDSSRFEDTQYF,TGCGCCAGCAGCCAAGATTCTTCCAGGTTTGAAGATACGCAGTATTTT
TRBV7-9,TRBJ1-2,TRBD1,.,CASSERQGAGGYTF,TGTGCCAGCAGCGAACGACAGGGGGCCGGTGGCTACACCTTC
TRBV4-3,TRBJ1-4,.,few,CASSQRGQLNEKLFF,TGCGCCAGCAGCCAAAGAGGACAGTTGAATGAAAAACTGTTTTTT
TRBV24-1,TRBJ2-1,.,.,CATSVSGNEQFF,TGTGCCACCAGTGTAAGCGGCAATGAGCAGTTCTTC
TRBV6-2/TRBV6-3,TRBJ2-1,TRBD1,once,CASSYSPGTGDNEQFF,TGTGCCAGCAGTTACTCCCCCGGGACAGGGGACAATGAGCAGTTCTTC
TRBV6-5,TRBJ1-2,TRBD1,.,CAIFRTGHGYTF,TGTGCCATCTTCCGGACAGGGCATGGCTACACCTTC
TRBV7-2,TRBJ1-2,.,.,CASSFRGDGYTF,TGTGCCAGCAGCTTCAGGGGAGATGGCTACACCTTC
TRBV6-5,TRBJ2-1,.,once,CATDYYNEQFF,TGTGCCACCGACTACTACAATGAGCAGTTCTTC
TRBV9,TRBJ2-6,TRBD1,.,CASSKGRGWSGANVLTF,TGTGCCAGCAGCAAAGGCAGGGGGTGGTCTGGGGCCAACGTCCTGACTTTC
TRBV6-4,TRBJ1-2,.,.,CASSDNGAYGYTF,TGTGCCAGCAGTGACAATGGAGCCTATGGCTACACCTTC
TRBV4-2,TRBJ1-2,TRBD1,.,CASSQAGTGGYGYTF,TGTGCCAGCAGCCAAGCCGGGACAGGAGGCTATGGCTACACCTTC
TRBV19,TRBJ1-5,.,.,CASSRGGVVNQPQHF,TGTGCCAGTAGTAGGGGAGGGGTGGTCAATCAGCCCCAGCATTTT
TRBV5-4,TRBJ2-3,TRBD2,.,CASRESSGADTQYF,TGTGCCAGCAGGGAATCTAGCGGGGCAGATACGCAGTATTTT
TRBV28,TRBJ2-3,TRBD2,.,CASSLRGRGTDTQYF,TGTGCCAGCAGTTTGCGCGGGAGAGGAACAGATACGCAGTATTTT
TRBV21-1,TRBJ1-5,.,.,CASSTREGFKGYSNQPQHF,TGTGCCAGCAGCACCCGTGAAGGTTTTAAGGGGTATAGCAATCAGCCCCAGCATTTT
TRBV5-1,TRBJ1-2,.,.,CASSLRGGDYGYTF,TGCGCCAGCAGCTTGCGGGGGGGTGACTATGGCTACACCTTC